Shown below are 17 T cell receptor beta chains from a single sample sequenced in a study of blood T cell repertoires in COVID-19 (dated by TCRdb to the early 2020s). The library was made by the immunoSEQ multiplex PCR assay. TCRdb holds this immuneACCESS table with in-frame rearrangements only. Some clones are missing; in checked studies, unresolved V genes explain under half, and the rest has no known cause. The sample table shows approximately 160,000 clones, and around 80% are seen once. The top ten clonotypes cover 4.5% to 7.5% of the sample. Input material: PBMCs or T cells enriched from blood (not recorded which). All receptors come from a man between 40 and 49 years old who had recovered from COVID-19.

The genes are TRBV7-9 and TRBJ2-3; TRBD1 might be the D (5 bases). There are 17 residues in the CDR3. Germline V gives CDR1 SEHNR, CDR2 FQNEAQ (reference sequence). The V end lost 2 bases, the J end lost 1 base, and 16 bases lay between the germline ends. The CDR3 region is CASSLILGLLGTDTQYF. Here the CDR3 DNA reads TGTGCCAGCAGCTTAATTTTGGGGCTACTCGGCACAGATACGCAGTATTTT. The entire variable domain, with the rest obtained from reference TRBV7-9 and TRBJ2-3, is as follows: DTGVSQNPRHKITKRGQNVTFRCDPISEHNRLYWYRQTLGQGPEFLTYFQNEAQLEKSRLLSDRFSAERPKGSFSTLEIQRTEQGDSAMYLCASSLILGLLGTDTQYFGPGTRLTVL.

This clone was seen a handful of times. DNA of the CDR3: TGCGCCAGCAGGACAGGGTTCACCGGGGAGCTGTTTTTT. Translating it yields CASRTGFTGELFF. This chain connects TRBV5-1 to TRBJ2-2; TRBD1 matches at 7 bases. J was trimmed by 4 bases and V by 5 bases; bases with no gene match: 2. CDR1 is SGHRS, CDR2 YFSETQ, per germline. The CDR3 sequence is 13 residues long.

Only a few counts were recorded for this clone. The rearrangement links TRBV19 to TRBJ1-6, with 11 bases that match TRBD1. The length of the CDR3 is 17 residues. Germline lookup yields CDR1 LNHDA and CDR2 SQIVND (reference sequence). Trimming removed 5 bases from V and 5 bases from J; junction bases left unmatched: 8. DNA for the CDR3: TGTGCCAGTAGTGGTTACCCGGGACAGGGGGATAATTCACCCCTCCACTTT. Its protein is CASSGYPGQGDNSPLHF.

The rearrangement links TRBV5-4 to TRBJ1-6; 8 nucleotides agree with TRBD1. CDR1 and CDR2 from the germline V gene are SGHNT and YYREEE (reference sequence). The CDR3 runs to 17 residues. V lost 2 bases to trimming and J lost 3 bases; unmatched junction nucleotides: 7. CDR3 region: CASSFGGQEFYNSPLHF. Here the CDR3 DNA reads TGTGCCAGCAGCTTTGGGGGACAGGAATTCTATAATTCACCCCTCCACTTT.

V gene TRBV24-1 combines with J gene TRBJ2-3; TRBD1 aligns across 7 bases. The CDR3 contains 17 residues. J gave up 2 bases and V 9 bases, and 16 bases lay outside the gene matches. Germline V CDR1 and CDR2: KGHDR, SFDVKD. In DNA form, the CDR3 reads TGTGCCACCGCCCGGACAGGCTCCAATACCTACACAGATACGCAGTATTTT. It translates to CATARTGSNTYTDTQYF.

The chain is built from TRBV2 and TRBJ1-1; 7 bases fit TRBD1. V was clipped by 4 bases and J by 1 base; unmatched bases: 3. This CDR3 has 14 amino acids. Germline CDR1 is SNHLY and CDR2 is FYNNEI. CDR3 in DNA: TGTGCCAGCAGTGTGTCAGGGGGGAACACTGAAGCTTTCTTT. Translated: CASSVSGGNTEAFF.

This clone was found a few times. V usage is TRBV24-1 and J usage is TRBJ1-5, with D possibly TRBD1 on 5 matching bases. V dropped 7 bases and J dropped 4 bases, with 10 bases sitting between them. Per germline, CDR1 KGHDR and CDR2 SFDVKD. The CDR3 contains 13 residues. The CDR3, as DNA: TGTGCCACCAGCGAGACAGCTAATCAGCCCCAGCATTTT. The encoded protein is CATSETANQPQHF.

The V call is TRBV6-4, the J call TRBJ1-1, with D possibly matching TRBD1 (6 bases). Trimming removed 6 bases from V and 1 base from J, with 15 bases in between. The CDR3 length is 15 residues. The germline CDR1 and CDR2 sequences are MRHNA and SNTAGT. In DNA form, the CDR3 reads TGTGCCAGCAGCCCCCAAGGGGGGGGGAACACTGAAGCTTTCTTT. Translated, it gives CASSPQGGGNTEAFF.

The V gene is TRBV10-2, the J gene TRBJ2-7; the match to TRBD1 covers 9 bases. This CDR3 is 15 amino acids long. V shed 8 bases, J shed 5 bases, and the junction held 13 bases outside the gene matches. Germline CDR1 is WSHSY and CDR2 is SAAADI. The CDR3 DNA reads TGCGCCAGCCATGGTCCGGGACAGGGCAGGGACGAGCAGTACTTC. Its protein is CASHGPGQGRDEQYF.

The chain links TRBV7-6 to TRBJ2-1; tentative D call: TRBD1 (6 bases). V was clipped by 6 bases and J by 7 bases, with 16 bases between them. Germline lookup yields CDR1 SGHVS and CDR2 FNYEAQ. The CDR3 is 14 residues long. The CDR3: CASSSLQGLNEQFF. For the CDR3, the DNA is TGTGCCAGCAGTTCACTACAGGGATTGAATGAGCAGTTCTTC.

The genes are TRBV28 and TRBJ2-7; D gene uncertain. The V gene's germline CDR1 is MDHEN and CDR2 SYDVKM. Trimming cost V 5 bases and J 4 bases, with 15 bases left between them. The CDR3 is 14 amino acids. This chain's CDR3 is CASSESLGSYEQYF. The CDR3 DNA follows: TGTGCCAGCAGTGAGAGCCTGGGCTCGTACGAGCAGTACTTC.

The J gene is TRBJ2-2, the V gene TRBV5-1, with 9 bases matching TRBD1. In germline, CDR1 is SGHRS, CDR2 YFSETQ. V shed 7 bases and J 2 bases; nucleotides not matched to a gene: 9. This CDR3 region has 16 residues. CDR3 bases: TGCGCCAGCTGGGTAAACAGGGGGCGAAACACCGGGGAGCTGTTTTTT. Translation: CASWVNRGRNTGELFF.

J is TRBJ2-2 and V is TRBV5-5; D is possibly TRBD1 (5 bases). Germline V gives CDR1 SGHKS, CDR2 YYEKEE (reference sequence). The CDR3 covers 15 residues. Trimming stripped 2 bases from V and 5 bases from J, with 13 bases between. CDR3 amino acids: CASSFTGQVTGELFF. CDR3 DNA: TGTGCCAGCAGCTTTACCGGACAAGTGACCGGGGAGCTGTTTTTT.

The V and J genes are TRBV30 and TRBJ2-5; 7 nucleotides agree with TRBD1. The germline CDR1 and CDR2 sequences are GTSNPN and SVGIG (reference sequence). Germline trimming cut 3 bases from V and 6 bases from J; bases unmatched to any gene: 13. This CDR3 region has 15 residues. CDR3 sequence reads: CAWRPWGQGVQTQYF. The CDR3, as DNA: TGTGCCTGGAGGCCCTGGGGCCAGGGGGTACAGACCCAGTACTTC.

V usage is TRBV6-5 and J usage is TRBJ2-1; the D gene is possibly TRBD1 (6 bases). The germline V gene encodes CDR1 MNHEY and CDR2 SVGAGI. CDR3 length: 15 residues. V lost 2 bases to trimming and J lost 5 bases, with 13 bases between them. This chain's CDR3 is CASSYQRKGDNEQFF. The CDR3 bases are TGTGCCAGCAGTTACCAACGAAAGGGGGACAATGAGCAGTTCTTC.

DNA of the CDR3: TGTGCCAGCAGTTCCAAAACTGAAGCTTTCTTT. Translating gives CASSSKTEAFF. The chain uses TRBV27 and TRBJ1-1; D unresolved. Per the germline V gene, CDR1 is MNHEY and CDR2 is SMNVEV (reference sequence). The length of the CDR3 is 11 residues. Trimming shortened V by 4 bases and J by 5 bases, and 5 bases separated the two germline ends.

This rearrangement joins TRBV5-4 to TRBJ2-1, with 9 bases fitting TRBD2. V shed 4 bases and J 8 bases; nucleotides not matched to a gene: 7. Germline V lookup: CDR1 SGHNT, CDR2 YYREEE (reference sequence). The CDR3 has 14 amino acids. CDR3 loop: CASSPAGGGYEQFF. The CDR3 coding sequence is TGTGCCAGCAGCCCAGCGGGGGGCGGGTATGAGCAGTTCTTC.